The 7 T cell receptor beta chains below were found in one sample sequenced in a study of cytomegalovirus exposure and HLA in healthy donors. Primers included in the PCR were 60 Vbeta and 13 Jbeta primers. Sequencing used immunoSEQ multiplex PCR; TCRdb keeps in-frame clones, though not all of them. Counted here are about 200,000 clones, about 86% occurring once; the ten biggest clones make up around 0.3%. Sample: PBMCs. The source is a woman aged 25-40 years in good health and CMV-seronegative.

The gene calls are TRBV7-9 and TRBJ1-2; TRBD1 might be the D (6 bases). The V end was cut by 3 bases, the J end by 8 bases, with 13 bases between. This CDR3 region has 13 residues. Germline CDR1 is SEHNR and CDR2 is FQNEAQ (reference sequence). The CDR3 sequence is CASSFLAGEGYTF. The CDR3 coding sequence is TGTGCCAGCAGCTTTCTGGCAGGGGAGGGCTACACCTTC.

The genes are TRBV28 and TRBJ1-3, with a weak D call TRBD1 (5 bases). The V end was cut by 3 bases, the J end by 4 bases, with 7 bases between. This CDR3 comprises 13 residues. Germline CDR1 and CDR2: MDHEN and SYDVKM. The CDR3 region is CASSLNRGNTIYF. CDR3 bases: TGTGCCAGCAGTTTGAACAGGGGAAACACCATATATTTT.

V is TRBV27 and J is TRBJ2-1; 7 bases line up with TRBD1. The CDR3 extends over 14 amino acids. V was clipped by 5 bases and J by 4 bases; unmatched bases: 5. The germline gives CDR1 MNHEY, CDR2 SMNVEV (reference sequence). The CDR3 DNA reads TGTGCCAGCAGTAAGGGACAGCTGTACAATGAGCAGTTCTTC. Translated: CASSKGQLYNEQFF.

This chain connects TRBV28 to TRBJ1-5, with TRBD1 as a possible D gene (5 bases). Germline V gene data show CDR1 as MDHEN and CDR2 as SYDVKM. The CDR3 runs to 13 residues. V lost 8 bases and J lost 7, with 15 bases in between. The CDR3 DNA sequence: TGTGCCAGCCATTGGGGCAGGGCCCAGCCCCAGCATTTT. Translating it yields CASHWGRAQPQHF.

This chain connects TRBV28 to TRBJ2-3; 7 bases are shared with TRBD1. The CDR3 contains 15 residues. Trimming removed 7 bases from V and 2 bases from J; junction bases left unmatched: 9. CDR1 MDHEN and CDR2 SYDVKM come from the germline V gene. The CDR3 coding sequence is TGTGCCAGCAATTCGGGGACAGTATTCACAGATACGCAGTATTTT. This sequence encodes CASNSGTVFTDTQYF.

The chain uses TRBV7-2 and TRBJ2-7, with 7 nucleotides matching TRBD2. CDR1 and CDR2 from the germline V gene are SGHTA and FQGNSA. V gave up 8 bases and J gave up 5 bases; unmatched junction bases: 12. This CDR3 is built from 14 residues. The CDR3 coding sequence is TGTGCCAGCTTTGGAGGGCGGGGAGGGGACGAGCAGTACTTC. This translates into CASFGGRGGDEQYF.

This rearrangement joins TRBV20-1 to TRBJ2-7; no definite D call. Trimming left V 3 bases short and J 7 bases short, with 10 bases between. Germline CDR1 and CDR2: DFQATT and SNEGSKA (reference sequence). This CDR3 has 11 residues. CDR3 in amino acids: CSARGPREQYF. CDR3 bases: TGCAGTGCTAGGGGTCCTAGGGAGCAGTACTTC.